This T cell receptor (beta chain) was sequenced in a study of type 1 regulatory T cells (dated by TCRdb to the early 2020s). Context from the whole study: An in vitro protocol by which a Tr1-enriched, alloantigen-specific CD4 T cell product named T-allo10 was generated was characterized in the study. T-allo10 was being tested clinically in patients with hematological malignancies who were undergoing allogeneic hematopoietic stem cell transplantation. The study at large found these results: A more restricted TCR repertoire was observed in Tr1 cells than in non-Tr1 cells, and this restriction was interpreted in the study as alloantigen-induced clonal expansion.

The germline V gene provides CDR1 SGHRS and CDR2 YFSETQ. The CDR3 starts with the cysteine, ends with the phenylalanine, and has 16 residues. The only DNA kept is the CDR3, 48 bases in frame from the first base. V is clipped by 0 bases and J by 0 bases, and the sequence between their germline boundaries is 12 bases long. As for this clonotype: The target of this receptor is not known. Base qualities are not provided; no much larger clone lies one nucleotide away.

TCRdb names Illumina MiSeq as the instrument used. Through fastp at Q25 and MiXCR, TCRdb rebuilt clones from the public reads, retaining in-frame beta chains. Merged by CDR3 protein, the rows form single entries marked with the most common genes and DNA. A total of about 42,000 distinct CDR3 sequences appear in this sample, roughly an eighth of them only once. The top ten hold 8% to 10% of the sample. Rearrangement joined TRBV5-1 to TRBJ2-5; a tentative D call is TRBD1 (5 bases match). The receptor was derived from a human donor in good health. The sample consisted of cultured non-Tr1 T cells, either the whole culture or a sorted T cell fraction (not recorded which). This specimen's cell subset or site label, interpreted: non-Tr1 population from the T-allo10 product. The nucleotides read TGCGCCAGCAGCTTGGGGGGCAGGACCGACCAAGAGACCCAGTACTTC. The resulting protein is CASSLGGRTDQETQYF.